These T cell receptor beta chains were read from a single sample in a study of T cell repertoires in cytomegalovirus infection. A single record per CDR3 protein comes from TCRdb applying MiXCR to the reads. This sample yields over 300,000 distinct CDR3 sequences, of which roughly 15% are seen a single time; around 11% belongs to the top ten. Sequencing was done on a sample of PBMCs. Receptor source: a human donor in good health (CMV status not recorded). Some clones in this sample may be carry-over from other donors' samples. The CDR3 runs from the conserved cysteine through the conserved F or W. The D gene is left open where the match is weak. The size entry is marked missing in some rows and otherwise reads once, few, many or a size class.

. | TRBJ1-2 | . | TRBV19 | TGTGCCAGTATCGGTTCAGGGGTCGGCTACACCTTC | CASIGSGVGYTF
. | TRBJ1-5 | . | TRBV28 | TGTGCCAGCGAGGTACAGCACAATCAGCCCCAGCATTTT | CASEVQHNQPQHF
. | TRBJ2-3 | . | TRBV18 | TGTGCCAGCTCAACTAGACCCGACGGGGGTAGCACAGATACGCAGTATTTT | CASSTRPDGGSTDTQYF
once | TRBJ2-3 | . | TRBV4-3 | TGCGCCAGCAGCCAAGGGGTAGTTTGGGATACGCAGTATTTT | CASSQGVVWDTQYF
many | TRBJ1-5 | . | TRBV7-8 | TGTGCCAGCAGCTTCCGGGTCGGGGGGCAGGGGCAGCCCCAGCATTTT | CASSFRVGGQGQPQHF
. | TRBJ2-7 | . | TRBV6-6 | TGTGCCAGCAGTGTAGCTCCCTACGAGCAGTACTTC | CASSVAPYEQYF
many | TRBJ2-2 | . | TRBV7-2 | TGTGCCAGCAGCGCCCAGGGTTGGGAGAACACCGGGGAGCTGTTTTTT | CASSAQGWENTGELFF
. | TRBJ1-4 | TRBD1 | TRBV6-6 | TGTGCCAGCAGTCGGACAGGGGGATGGAAGGAACTGTTTTTT | CASSRTGGWKELFF
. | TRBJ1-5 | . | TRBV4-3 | TGCGCCAGCACGCGCGGTCAGCCCCAGCATTTT | CASTRGQPQHF
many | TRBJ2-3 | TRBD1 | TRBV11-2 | TGTGCCAGCAGCTTAGAAGGGGGACAGGGGGTGGCGGATACGCAGTATTTT | CASSLEGGQGVADTQYF
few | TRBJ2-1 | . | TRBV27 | TGTGCCAGCAGTCTTCAGGGTGGTGAGCAGTTCTTC | CASSLQGGEQFF
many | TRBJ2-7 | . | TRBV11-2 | TGTGCCAGCAGCTACGGGGAGGCCCTCTACGAGCAGTACTTC | CASSYGEALYEQYF
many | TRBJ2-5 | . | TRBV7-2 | TGTGCCAGCAGCTTAGGGCCGTCAGAGACCCAGTACTTC | CASSLGPSETQYF
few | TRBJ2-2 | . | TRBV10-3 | TGTGCCATCAGCCCGACTAGTTATCTGGGGGAAACCGGGGAGCTGTTTTTT | CAISPTSYLGETGELFF
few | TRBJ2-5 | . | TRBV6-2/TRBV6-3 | TGTGCCAGCGGTCCAGGGCAAGAGACCCAGTACTTC | CASGPGQETQYF
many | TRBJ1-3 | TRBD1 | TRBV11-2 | TGTGCCAGCAGCTTTCGACAGGGGAGTGGAAACACCATATATTTT | CASSFRQGSGNTIYF
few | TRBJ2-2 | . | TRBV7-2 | TGTGCCAGCAGCTTCGAACCCCCGGGCACCGGGGAGCTGTTTTTT | CASSFEPPGTGELFF
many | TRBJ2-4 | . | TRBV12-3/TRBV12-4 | TGTGCCAGCAGGGGGGCAGGGTCCAAAAACATTCAGTACTTC | CASRGAGSKNIQYF
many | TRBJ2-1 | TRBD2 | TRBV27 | TGTGCCAGCAGCCCCGGGGGGATCTGGTCCGGTGAGCAGTTCTTC | CASSPGGIWSGEQFF
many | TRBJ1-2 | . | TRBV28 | TGTGCCAGCAGTTTGTGGGGATCTGGCTACACCTTC | CASSLWGSGYTF
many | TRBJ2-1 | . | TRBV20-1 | TGCAGTGCGAGTAGCGGCAACTCCTACAATGAGCAGTTCTTC | CSASSGNSYNEQFF
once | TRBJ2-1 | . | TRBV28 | TGTGCCAGCAGTGCTTACCCGGTACCGGGGGACTACAATGAGCAGTTCTTC | CASSAYPVPGDYNEQFF
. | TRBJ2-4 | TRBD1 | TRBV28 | TGTGCCAGCAGTTCCGCGGGACAGGGGGCGAGGTCGAACATTCAGTACTTC | CASSSAGQGARSNIQYF
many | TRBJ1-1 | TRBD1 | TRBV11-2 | TGTGCCAGCAGCTTAGAGGACAGGGGGACTGAAGCTTTCTTT | CASSLEDRGTEAFF
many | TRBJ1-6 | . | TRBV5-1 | TGCGCCAGCAGCTTGCAGGGAACGGGTTCACCCCTCCACTTT | CASSLQGTGSPLHF
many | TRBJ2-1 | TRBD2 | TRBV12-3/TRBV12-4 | TGTGCCAGCAGTTGGGGGCTAGCGGGGAACAATGAGCAGTTCTTC | CASSWGLAGNNEQFF
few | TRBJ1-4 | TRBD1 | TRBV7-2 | TGTGCCAGCAGCAAGACAGGGGGCGATGAAAAACTGTTTTTT | CASSKTGGDEKLFF
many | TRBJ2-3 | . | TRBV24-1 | TGTGCCACCAGTGGGGCTACCACAGATACGCAGTATTTT | CATSGATTDTQYF
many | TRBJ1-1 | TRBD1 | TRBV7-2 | TGTGCCAGCAGCCCACATCAAGGACAGGGGGTTGAAGCTTTCTTT | CASSPHQGQGVEAFF
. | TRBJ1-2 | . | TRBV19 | TGTGCCAGTAGTATGAACCCTTATTCGAGAGATGGCTACACCTTC | CASSMNPYSRDGYTF
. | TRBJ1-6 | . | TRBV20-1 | TGCAGTGCTAGAGAAGAGTCGGGCCGTACAGGATCTAAATACTATAATTCACCCCTCCACTTT | CSAREESGRTGSKYYNSPLHF
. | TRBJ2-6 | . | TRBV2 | TGTGCCAGCAGTGCCGGCGTCCTGACTTTC | CASSAGVLTF
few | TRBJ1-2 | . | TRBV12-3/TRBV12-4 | TGTGCCAGCAGTTTATCTAGGGTACACTATGGCTACACCTTC | CASSLSRVHYGYTF
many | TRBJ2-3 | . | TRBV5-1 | TGCGCCAGCAGCTTTGGATGGTCCGGGGGAGCGGGAGATACGCAGTATTTT | CASSFGWSGGAGDTQYF
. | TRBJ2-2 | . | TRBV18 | TGTGCCAGCTCCCTTTCCCGGGACGCTACCGGGGAGCTGTTTTTT | CASSLSRDATGELFF
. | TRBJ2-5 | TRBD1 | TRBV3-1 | TGTGCCAGCAGCCAAGATGGTAGGGGGCTCGTGGAGACCCAGTACTTC | CASSQDGRGLVETQYF
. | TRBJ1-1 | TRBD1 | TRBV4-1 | TGCGCCAGCAGCCAAGAGACAGGGGGTATGAACACTGAAGCTTTCTTT | CASSQETGGMNTEAFF
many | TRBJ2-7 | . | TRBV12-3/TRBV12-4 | TGTGCCAGCAGTGCAACAGGGTCCTACGAGCAGTACTTC | CASSATGSYEQYF
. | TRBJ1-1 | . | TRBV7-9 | TGTGCCAGCAGATCAACCGACACGGTGAACACTGAAGCTTTCTTT | CASRSTDTVNTEAFF
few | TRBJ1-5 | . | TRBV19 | TGTGCCAGTCAAGGTTTTGGGTTCGCCTACAATCAGCCCCAGCATTTT | CASQGFGFAYNQPQHF
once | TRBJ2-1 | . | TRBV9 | TGTGCCAGCAGCGTAGCGTCCCCTCGGGGTTACAATGAGCAGTTCTTC | CASSVASPRGYNEQFF
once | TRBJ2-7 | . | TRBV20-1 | TGCAGTGCCGTCTCCAGGGGCTACGAGCAGTACTTC | CSAVSRGYEQYF
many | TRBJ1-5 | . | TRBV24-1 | TGTGCCACCAGTCAGTCTCAGGAGGGCGGGCAGCCCCAGCATTTT | CATSQSQEGGQPQHF
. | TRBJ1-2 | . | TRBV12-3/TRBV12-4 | TGTGCCAGCAGTTTAGATCCTTATTCGGGGGATGGATCCGGCTACACCTTC | CASSLDPYSGDGSGYTF
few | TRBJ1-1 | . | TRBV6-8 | TGTGCCAGCAGTTATTTTTCAGGGATGAACACTGAAGCTTTCTTT | CASSYFSGMNTEAFF
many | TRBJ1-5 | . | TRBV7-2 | TGTGCCAGCAGCTTTTCGGAAAGGGGTACGCCCCAGCATTTT | CASSFSERGTPQHF
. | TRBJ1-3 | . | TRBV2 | TGTGCCACCACGAAAGGAGACGGAAACACCATATATTTT | CATTKGDGNTIYF
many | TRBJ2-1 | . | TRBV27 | TGTGCCAGCAGTTTAACGGCTCGGAATGAGCAGTTCTTC | CASSLTARNEQFF
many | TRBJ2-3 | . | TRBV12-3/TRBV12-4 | TGTGCCAGCAGTTTGTATCAGGCCAGCACAGATACGCAGTATTTT | CASSLYQASTDTQYF
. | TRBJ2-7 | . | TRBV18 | TGTGCCAGCTCACCTACGACGGGCTACGAGCAGTACTTC | CASSPTTGYEQYF
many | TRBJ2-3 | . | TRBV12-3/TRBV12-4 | TGTGCCAGCAACATTGATGGAGCCACAGATACGCAGTATTTT | CASNIDGATDTQYF